The entry that follows covers one TCR beta chain sequence. Its target antigen remains unknown. No quality values exist for individual bases; no much larger clone is one base distant. These data come from a study of T cell repertoires in cytomegalovirus infection (dated by TCRdb to about 2019). Background for the entire study: Donor HLA type was relevant to the analysis, as public TCR beta signatures indicated carriage of CMV infection together with the matching HLA type.

Sequencing took place on an Illumina HiSeq 1500. Using fastp trimming at Q25 and MiXCR clonotype assembly, TCRdb reanalyzed the public sequencing data and kept in-frame beta chains. A single entry per CDR3 protein holds the most common genes and DNA from its merged rows. Counted in this sample were roughly 240,000 distinct CDR3 sequences; approximately 7% of them appeared once. Under 7% of the sample goes to the ten largest clones. There are 15 amino acids in the CDR3, from cysteine to phenylalanine inclusive. Just the 45-base CDR3 DNA is kept, in frame starting at base 1. The germline V and J ends show losses of 5 bases and 3 bases respectively, and no gene match explains 5 bases of the junction. The germline V gene provides CDR1 MNHEY and CDR2 SVGEGT. Results the study describes overall, beyond this receptor: The ex vivo response was dominated by HLA-C-restricted CMV-specific TCR beta clonotypes, which also provided the single most frequent clonotype in two of eight donors. In both this cohort and an independent roughly 330-donor cohort, the cumulative frequency of public TCR beta family members distinguished carriers of CMV infection plus the relevant HLA type.

This receptor was identified in a human donor in good health (CMV status not recorded). Some clones in this sample may be carry-over from other donors' samples. The chain was built from TRBV6-2 or TRBV6-3 and TRBJ2-1; a stretch of 9 junction bases matches TRBD2. Sequencing input: PBMCs. The CDR3 protein: CASSLAGSYYNEQFF. The DNA sequence is as follows: TGTGCCAGCAGTCTAGCGGGGAGCTACTACAATGAGCAGTTCTTC.